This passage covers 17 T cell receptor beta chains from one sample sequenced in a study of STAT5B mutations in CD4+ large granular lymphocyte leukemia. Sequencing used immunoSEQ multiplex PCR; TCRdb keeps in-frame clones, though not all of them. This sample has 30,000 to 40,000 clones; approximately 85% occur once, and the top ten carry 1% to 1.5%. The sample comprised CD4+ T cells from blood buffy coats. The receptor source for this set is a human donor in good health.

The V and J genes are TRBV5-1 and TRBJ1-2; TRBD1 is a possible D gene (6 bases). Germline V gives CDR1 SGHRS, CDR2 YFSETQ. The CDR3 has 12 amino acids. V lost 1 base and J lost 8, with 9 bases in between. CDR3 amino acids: CASSLTGRGYTF. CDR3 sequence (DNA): TGCGCCAGCAGCTTGACAGGGCGAGGCTACACCTTC.

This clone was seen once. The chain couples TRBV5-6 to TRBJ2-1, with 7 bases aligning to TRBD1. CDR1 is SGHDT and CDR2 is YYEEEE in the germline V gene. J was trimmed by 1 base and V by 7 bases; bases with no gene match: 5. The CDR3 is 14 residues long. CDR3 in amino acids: CASLGQASYNEQFF. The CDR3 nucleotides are TGTGCCAGCCTTGGACAGGCATCCTACAATGAGCAGTTCTTC.

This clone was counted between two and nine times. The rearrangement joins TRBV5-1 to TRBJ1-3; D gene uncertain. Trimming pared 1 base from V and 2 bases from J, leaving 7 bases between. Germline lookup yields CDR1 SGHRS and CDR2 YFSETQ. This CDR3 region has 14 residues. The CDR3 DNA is TGCGCCAGCAGCTTGTTGGAGGCTGGAAACACCATATATTTT. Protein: CASSLLEAGNTIYF.

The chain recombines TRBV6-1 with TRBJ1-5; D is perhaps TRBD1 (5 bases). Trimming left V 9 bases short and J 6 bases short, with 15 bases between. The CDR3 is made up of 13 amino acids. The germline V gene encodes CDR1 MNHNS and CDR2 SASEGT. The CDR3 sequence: CASTEVRGQPQHF. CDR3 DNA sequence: TGTGCCAGTACAGAGGTAAGGGGTCAGCCCCAGCATTTT.

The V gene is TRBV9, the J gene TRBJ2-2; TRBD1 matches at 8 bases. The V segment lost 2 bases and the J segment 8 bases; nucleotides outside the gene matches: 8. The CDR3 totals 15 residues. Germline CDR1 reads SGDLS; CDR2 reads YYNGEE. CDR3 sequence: CASSVSQDRAGELFF. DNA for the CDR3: TGTGCCAGCAGCGTGAGTCAGGACAGGGCTGGGGAGCTGTTTTTT. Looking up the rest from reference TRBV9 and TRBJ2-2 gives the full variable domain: DSGVTQTPKHLITATGQRVTLRCSPRSGDLSVYWYQQSLDQGLQFLIQYYNGEERAKGNILERFSAQQFPDLHSELNLSSLELGDSALYFCASSVSQDRAGELFFGEGSRLTVL.

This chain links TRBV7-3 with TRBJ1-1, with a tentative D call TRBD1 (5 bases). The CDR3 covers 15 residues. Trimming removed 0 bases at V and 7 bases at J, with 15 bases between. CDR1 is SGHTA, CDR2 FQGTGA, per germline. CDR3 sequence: CASSLTGGTYGEAFF. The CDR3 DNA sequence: TGTGCCAGCAGCTTAACGGGGGGTACTTATGGTGAAGCTTTCTTT.

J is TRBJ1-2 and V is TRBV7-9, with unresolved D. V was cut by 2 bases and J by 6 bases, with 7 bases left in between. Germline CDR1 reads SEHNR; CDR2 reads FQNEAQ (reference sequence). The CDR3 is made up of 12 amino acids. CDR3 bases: TGTGCCAGCAGCTTAATAACGGATGGCTACACCTTC. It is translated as CASSLITDGYTF.

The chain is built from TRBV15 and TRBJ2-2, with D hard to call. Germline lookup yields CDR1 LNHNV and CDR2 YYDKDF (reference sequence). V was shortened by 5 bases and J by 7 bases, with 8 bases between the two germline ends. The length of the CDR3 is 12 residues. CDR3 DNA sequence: TGTGCCACCAGCGGGGATGTCGGGGAGCTGTTTTTT. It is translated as CATSGDVGELFF.

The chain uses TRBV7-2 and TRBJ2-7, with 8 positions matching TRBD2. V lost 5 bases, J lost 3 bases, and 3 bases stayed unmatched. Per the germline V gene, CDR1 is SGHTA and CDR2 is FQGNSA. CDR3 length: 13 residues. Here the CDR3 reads CASSRLASYEQYF. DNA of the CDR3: TGTGCCAGCAGCCGACTAGCGAGCTACGAGCAGTACTTC.

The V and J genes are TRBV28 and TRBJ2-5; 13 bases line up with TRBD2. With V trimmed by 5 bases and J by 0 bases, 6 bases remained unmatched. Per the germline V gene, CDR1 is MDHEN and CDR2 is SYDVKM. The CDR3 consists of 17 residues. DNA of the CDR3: TGTGCCAGCAGTCAAGACGGACTAGCGGGAGACCAAGAGACCCAGTACTTC. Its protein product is CASSQDGLAGDQETQYF. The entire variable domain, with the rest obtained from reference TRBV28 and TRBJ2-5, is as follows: DVKVTQSSRYLVKRTGEKVFLECVQDMDHENMFWYRQDPGLGLRLIYFSYDVKMKEKGDIPEGYSVSREKKERFSLILESASTNQTSMYLCASSQDGLAGDQETQYFGPGTRLLVL.

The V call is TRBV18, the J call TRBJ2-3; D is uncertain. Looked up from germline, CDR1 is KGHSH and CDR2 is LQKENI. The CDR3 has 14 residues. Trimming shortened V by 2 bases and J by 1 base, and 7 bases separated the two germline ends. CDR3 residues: CASSPGSGTDTQYF. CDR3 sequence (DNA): TGTGCCAGCTCACCAGGCAGTGGCACAGATACGCAGTATTTT.

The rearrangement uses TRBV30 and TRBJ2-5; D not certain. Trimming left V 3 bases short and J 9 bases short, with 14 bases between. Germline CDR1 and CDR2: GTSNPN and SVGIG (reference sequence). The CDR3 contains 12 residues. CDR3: CAWSPASASQYF. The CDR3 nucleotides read TGTGCCTGGAGCCCAGCTTCTGCCTCCCAGTACTTC. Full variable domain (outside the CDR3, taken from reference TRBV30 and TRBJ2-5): SQTIHQWPATLVQPVGSPLSLECTVEGTSNPNLYWYRQAAGRGLQLLFYSVGIGQISSEVPQNLSASRPQDRQFILSSKKLLLSDSGFYLCAWSPASASQYFGPGTRLLVL.

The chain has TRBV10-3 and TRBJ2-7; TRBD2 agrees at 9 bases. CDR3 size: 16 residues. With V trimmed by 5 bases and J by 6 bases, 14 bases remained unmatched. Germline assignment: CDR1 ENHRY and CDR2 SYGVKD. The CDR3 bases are TGTGCCATCAGTTCCTCCGGGACTAGCAGGTCCGGCGAGCAGTACTTC. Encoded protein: CAISSSGTSRSGEQYF.

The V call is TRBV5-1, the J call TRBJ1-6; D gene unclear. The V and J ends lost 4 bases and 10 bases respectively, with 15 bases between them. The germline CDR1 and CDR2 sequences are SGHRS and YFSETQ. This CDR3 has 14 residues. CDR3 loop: CASSTFGGSSPLHF. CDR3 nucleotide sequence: TGCGCCAGCAGCACTTTTGGAGGTAGCTCACCCCTCCACTTT. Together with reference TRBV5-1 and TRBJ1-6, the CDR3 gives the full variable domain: KAGVTQTPRYLIKTRGQQVTLSCSPISGHRSVSWYQQTPGQGLQFLFEYFSETQRNKGNFPGRFSGRQFSNSRSEMNVSTLELGDSALYLCASSTFGGSSPLHFGNGTRLTVT.

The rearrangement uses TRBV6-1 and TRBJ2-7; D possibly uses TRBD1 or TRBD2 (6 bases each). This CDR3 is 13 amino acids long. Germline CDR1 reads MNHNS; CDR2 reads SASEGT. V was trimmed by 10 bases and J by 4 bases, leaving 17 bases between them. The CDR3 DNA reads TGTGCCACCGGGCGGGACACCTATTACGAGCAGTACTTC. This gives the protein CATGRDTYYEQYF.

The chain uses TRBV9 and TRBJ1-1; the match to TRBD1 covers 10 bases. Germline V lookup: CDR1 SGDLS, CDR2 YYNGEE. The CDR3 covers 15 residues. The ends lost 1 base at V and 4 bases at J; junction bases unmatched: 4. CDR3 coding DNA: TGTGCCAGCAGCGTATCCGGGACAGGGGTCACTGAAGCTTTCTTT. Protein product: CASSVSGTGVTEAFF.

CDR3 in DNA: TGTGCCAGCAGTCCACAGGGGAGAACTGAAGCTTTCTTT. Residues: CASSPQGRTEAFF. J is TRBJ1-1 and V is TRBV6-6; 7 bases line up with TRBD1. After removal of 5 bases from V and 5 bases from J, the junction contained 5 bases not matched to a gene. Per the germline V gene, CDR1 is MNHNY and CDR2 is SVGAGI (reference sequence). The CDR3 contains 13 residues.